This record concerns one T cell receptor (beta chain) sequence. The data were obtained in a study of blood T cells in healthy people across ages. With a J-beta primer mix and a sample-barcoded 5' primer, a second PCR ran 7 to 11 cycles. All samples gave at least 3 million CDR3-containing paired-end reads. MiXCR, applied by TCRdb to the 5' RACE reads, yields one record per CDR3 protein. Found here are hundreds of thousands of distinct CDR3 sequences, roughly 60% of them singletons; the top ten hold around 22%. This CDR3 is 14 amino acids long. V gave up 7 bases and J gave up 6 bases; unmatched junction bases: 10. Germline CDR1 is MNHEY and CDR2 is SVGAGI.

The source material was blood. This sequence was found in a man aged 30-40 years in good health. V is TRBV6-5 and J is TRBJ1-1; TRBD1 matches 8 bases. CDR3 loop: CASNLDRGGAEAFF. CDR3 bases: TGTGCCAGCAATCTCGACAGGGGTGGAGCTGAAGCTTTCTTT.